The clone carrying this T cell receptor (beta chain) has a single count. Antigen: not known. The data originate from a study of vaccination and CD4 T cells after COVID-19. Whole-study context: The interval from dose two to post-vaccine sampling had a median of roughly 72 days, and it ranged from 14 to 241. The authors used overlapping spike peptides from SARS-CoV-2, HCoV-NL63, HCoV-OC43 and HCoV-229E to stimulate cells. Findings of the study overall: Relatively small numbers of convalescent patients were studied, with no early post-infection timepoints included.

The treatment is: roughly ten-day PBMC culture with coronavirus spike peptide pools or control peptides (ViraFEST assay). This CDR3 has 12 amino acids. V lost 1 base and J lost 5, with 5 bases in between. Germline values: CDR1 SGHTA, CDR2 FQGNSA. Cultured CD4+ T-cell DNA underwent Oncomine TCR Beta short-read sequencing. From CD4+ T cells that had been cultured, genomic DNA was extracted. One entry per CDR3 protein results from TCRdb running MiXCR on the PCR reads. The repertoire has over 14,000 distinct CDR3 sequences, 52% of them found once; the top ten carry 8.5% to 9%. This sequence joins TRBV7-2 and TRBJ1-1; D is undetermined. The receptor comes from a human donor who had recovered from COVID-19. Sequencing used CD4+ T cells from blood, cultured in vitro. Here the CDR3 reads CASSLERTEAFF. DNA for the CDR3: TGTGCCAGCAGCTTAGAACGGACTGAAGCTTTCTTT.